Following are 10 T cell receptor beta chains from one sample sequenced in a study of T cell responses to AZD1222 COVID-19 vaccine. Libraries were prepared by immunoSEQ multiplex PCR; TCRdb keeps only in-frame clonotypes and omits some of them. Of about 100,000 clones in the sample, approximately 90% were seen once. The sequencing used peripheral blood, collected on day 0 of AZD1222 vaccination. These receptors all come from an adult in good health.

The chain combines TRBV7-2 with TRBJ1-1, with TRBD1 as a possible D gene (5 bases). CDR3 size: 15 residues. Per the germline V gene, CDR1 is SGHTA and CDR2 is FQGNSA. The germline V and J ends were trimmed by 5 bases and 0 bases, with 13 bases remaining between them. CDR3 sequence: CASSDRRGVNTEAFF. CDR3 DNA: TGTGCCAGCAGCGACCGGAGAGGGGTGAACACTGAAGCTTTCTTT.

The CDR3 bases are TGTGCCAGCAGTTACTCGGGACGGAGCATCTACGAGCAGTACTTC. Translating it yields CASSYSGRSIYEQYF. The chain carries TRBV5-6 and TRBJ2-7, with D perhaps matching TRBD1 or TRBD2 (5 bases each). V was shortened by 5 bases and J by 3 bases, with 18 bases between the two germline ends. Germline lookup yields CDR1 SGHDT and CDR2 YYEEEE. The CDR3 has 15 amino acids.

The chain has TRBV5-1 and TRBJ2-3; perhaps TRBD2 as D (6 bases). Germline V gene data show CDR1 as SGHRS and CDR2 as YFSETQ. V shed 1 base and J shed 5 bases, with 8 bases lying between them. The CDR3 runs to 13 residues. The CDR3 sequence: CASSLTREDTQYF. The CDR3 DNA is TGCGCCAGCAGCTTGACGCGGGAAGATACGCAGTATTTT.

The V and J genes are TRBV18 and TRBJ2-7; D unresolved. CDR1 KGHSH and CDR2 LQKENI come from the germline V gene. This CDR3 has 13 amino acids. V was trimmed by 3 bases and J by 5 bases, leaving 11 bases between them. CDR3 nucleotides: TGTGCCAGCTCACCCCCGGACCGTAACGAGCAGTACTTC. Amino acid sequence: CASSPPDRNEQYF.

The rearrangement uses TRBV5-1 and TRBJ2-3, with 9 bases lining up with TRBD2. This CDR3 region has 15 residues. V trimming: 1 base; J trimming: 0 bases; junction bases outside the gene matches: 0. Germline V gene data show CDR1 as SGHRS and CDR2 as YFSETQ. The CDR3 protein is CASSLSGRSTDTQYF. In nucleotides, the CDR3 is TGCGCCAGCAGCTTGAGCGGGAGGAGCACAGATACGCAGTATTTT. Together with reference TRBV5-1 and TRBJ2-3, the CDR3 gives the full variable domain: KAGVTQTPRYLIKTRGQQVTLSCSPISGHRSVSWYQQTPGQGLQFLFEYFSETQRNKGNFPGRFSGRQFSNSRSEMNVSTLELGDSALYLCASSLSGRSTDTQYFGPGTRLTVL.

This clone was found once. The J gene is TRBJ1-4, the V gene TRBV5-5, with D tentatively TRBD1 (5 bases). The V end was cut by 4 bases, the J end by 3 bases, with 19 bases between. This CDR3 has 17 amino acids. Germline CDR1 is SGHKS and CDR2 is YYEKEE (reference sequence). CDR3 residues: CASSAWTGRGANEKLFF. The CDR3 DNA sequence: TGTGCCAGCAGCGCATGGACCGGGAGAGGGGCTAATGAAAAACTGTTTTTT.

CDR3 DNA sequence: TGTGCCAGCAGCAGCTTATTGGGCCAGGGAGAGTACGAGCAGTACTTC. As protein: CASSSLLGQGEYEQYF. The chain has TRBV11-2 and TRBJ2-7, with D perhaps given as TRBD1 or TRBD2 (5 bases each). Germline CDR1 is SGHAT and CDR2 is FQNNGV. Trimming took 5 bases from V and 4 from J, leaving 21 bases between them. The length of the CDR3 is 16 residues.

The chain is built from TRBV30 and TRBJ1-2; the match to TRBD1 covers 9 bases. The V gene's germline CDR1 is GTSNPN and CDR2 SVGIG (reference sequence). This CDR3 comprises 16 residues. V lost 3 bases to trimming and J lost 2 bases; unmatched junction nucleotides: 10. The CDR3 region has the DNA TGTGCCTGGAGCGAAATAGCCGGGACAGGGAACTATGGCTACACCTTC. Protein sequence: CAWSEIAGTGNYGYTF.

J is TRBJ1-2 and V is TRBV12-3 or TRBV12-4, with a weak D call TRBD1 (5 bases). The ends were cut back, 6 bases at V and 3 bases at J, with 11 bases in the middle. CDR3 length: 13 residues. This chain's CDR3 is CASSQLGDYGYTF. The DNA of the CDR3 is TGTGCCAGCAGCCAATTAGGGGACTATGGCTACACCTTC.

This chain joins TRBV24-1 and TRBJ2-2; a weak D match, TRBD2 (6 bases). The CDR3 spans 14 residues. Germline CDR1 and CDR2: KGHDR and SFDVKD. V dropped 8 bases and J dropped 2 bases, with 11 bases sitting between them. Here the CDR3 DNA reads TGTGCCACCAAGGCGGCGGGAAACACCGGGGAGCTGTTTTTT. Its translation is CATKAAGNTGELFF.